Each of the 27 T cell receptor beta chains below was sequenced from the same sample in a study of T cell changes during pregnancy in multiple sclerosis. Sequenced by immunoSEQ multiplex PCR; TCRdb stores in-frame clones only, minus some. The table has approximately 31,000 clones, over 75% seen once; the top ten hold about 4.5%. Sequencing used CD8+ T cells from peripheral blood mononuclear cells, obtained in the second trimester of pregnancy. The receptors were sampled from a female donor with multiple sclerosis, enrolled in a pregnancy study.

The CDR3 DNA reads as TGCGCCAGCAGCCTTTCGGAGGTCTCCTACAATGAGCAGTTCTTC. Its protein product is CASSLSEVSYNEQFF. This rearrangement joins TRBV4-1 to TRBJ2-1; maybe TRBD2 (5 bases). V was cut by 4 bases and J by 0 bases, with 10 bases left in between. Germline CDR1 and CDR2: MGHRA and YSYEKL. The CDR3 length is 15 residues.

This chain connects TRBV4-3 to TRBJ1-1, with TRBD1 matching 8 bases. After removal of 0 bases from V and 0 bases from J, the junction contained 9 bases not matched to a gene. This CDR3 region has 18 residues. Looked up from germline, CDR1 is LGHNA and CDR2 is YSLEER. CDR3 loop: CASSQDLRQGIMNTEAFF. As DNA, the CDR3 is TGCGCCAGCAGCCAAGATCTTCGACAGGGGATCATGAACACTGAAGCTTTCTTT.

This rearrangement joins TRBV7-9 to TRBJ2-3; 9 bases are a match to TRBD2. Germline values: CDR1 SEHNR, CDR2 FQNEAQ (reference sequence). V lost 2 bases, J lost 5 bases, and 5 bases stayed unmatched. CDR3 length equals 15 residues. The CDR3, as DNA: TGTGCCAGCAGCTTAATAGCGGGAGCAGTAGATACGCAGTATTTT. It translates to CASSLIAGAVDTQYF.

The gene calls are TRBV19 and TRBJ2-7; 8 bases align to TRBD1. The J segment lost 4 bases and the V segment lost 5 bases, leaving 10 bases of the junction unmatched. The CDR3 totals 15 residues. Germline loops: CDR1 LNHDA, CDR2 SQIVND (reference sequence). The CDR3 nucleotides read TGTGCCAGTAGTCCCCGACAGGGGTTGGGTTACGAGCAGTACTTC. As protein: CASSPRQGLGYEQYF.

The chain has TRBV21-1 and TRBJ2-6; TRBD2, the table's D call, lacks a check against the DNA. TRBV21-1 is labeled a pseudogene. The CDR3 is 20 residues long. The CDR3 sequence: CASSKGYGLSFVSGANVLTF. The CDR3 nucleotides read TGTGCCAGCAGCAAAGGGTACGGACTATCCTTTGTTTCTGGGGCCAACGTCCTGACTTTC.

The chain uses TRBV28 and TRBJ2-7, with a possible D match to TRBD2 (6 bases). This CDR3 contains 15 residues. Looked up from germline, CDR1 is MDHEN and CDR2 is SYDVKM. The V gene lost 3 bases and the J gene lost 3 bases, with 15 bases spanning the gap. The CDR3 region is CASSFSRGSLYEQYF. The CDR3 DNA is TGTGCCAGCAGTTTCTCCCGGGGGTCCCTCTACGAGCAGTACTTC.

CDR3 amino acids: CATETRTGTDTQYF. CDR3 DNA: TGTGCCACCGAGACTCGGACAGGGACAGATACGCAGTATTTT. The genes are TRBV6-6 and TRBJ2-3, with TRBD1 identical over 8 bases. The CDR3 runs to 14 residues. Germline lookup yields CDR1 MNHNY and CDR2 SVGAGI (reference sequence). V was clipped by 10 bases and J by 3 bases; unmatched bases: 9.

The chain employs TRBV6-1 and TRBJ2-2; tentative D call: TRBD2 (5 bases). Germline CDR1 MNHNS, CDR2 SASEGT. The CDR3 has 14 amino acids. Trimming took 6 bases from V and 5 from J, leaving 13 bases between them. The CDR3, as DNA: TGTGCCAGCAGACCACTCGGGGAGACCGGGGAGCTGTTTTTT. This gives the protein CASRPLGETGELFF.

V and J are TRBV21-1 and TRBJ2-7; the D segment call TRBD2 is taken from the table without a DNA check. TRBV21-1 is a pseudogene segment. The CDR3 is 17 amino acids. The CDR3 coding sequence is TGTGCCAGCAGCAATCCTGGAGACGGGAGGGCGGACTACGAGCAGTACTTC. It yields the protein CASSNPGDGRADYEQYF.

V gene TRBV9 combines with J gene TRBJ2-2; D is unclear. CDR1 is SGDLS and CDR2 is YYNGEE in the germline V gene. The V end lost 0 bases, the J end lost 0 bases, and 6 bases lay between the germline ends. CDR3 length equals 15 residues. CDR3 region: CASSVGHTNTGELFF. The CDR3 DNA reads as TGTGCCAGCAGCGTAGGGCATACGAACACCGGGGAGCTGTTTTTT.

V usage is TRBV27 and J usage is TRBJ2-7; weak D call: TRBD2 (6 bases). The CDR3 sequence is 14 residues long. Trimming removed 3 bases from V and 5 bases from J, with 14 bases in between. CDR1 is MNHEY, CDR2 SMNVEV, per germline (reference sequence). The CDR3: CASSFAGPTHEQYF. In DNA, the CDR3 is TGTGCCAGCAGTTTTGCGGGACCCACCCACGAGCAGTACTTC.

This clone was observed once. This sample also contains other DNA sequences that code for the same CDR3. The gene calls are TRBV9 and TRBJ2-7; tentative D call: TRBD2 (6 bases). Germline assignment: CDR1 SGDLS and CDR2 YYNGEE. Trimming left V 0 bases short and J 1 base short, with 8 bases between. This CDR3 region has 14 residues. In nucleotides, the CDR3 is TGTGCCAGCAGCGTAGCAAGCGGGTCCTACGAGCAGTACTTC. Residues: CASSVASGSYEQYF.

The chain couples TRBV19 to TRBJ2-7, with 8 bases aligning to TRBD1. CDR1 LNHDA and CDR2 SQIVND come from the germline V gene (reference sequence). The CDR3 is 14 residues long. V shed 7 bases and J 3 bases; nucleotides not matched to a gene: 8. The CDR3 DNA reads as TGTGCCAGTAACCCGGGACAGGAACTCTACGAGCAGTACTTC. Protein sequence: CASNPGQELYEQYF.

CDR3 nucleotide sequence: TGCGCCAGCAGCCAAGGAGTAGGAGGGATCACTGAAGCTTTCTTT. Protein product: CASSQGVGGITEAFF. The genes are TRBV4-1 and TRBJ1-1; D gene ambiguous. The CDR3 consists of 15 residues. Trimming pared 1 base from V and 4 bases from J, leaving 13 bases between. Germline V gene lookup returns CDR1 MGHRA and CDR2 YSYEKL.

This clone showed up just once. In DNA, the CDR3 is TGTGCCAGCAGCGTAGGAGGGAGCCAGCCCCAGCATTTT. This translates into CASSVGGSQPQHF. J is TRBJ1-5 and V is TRBV9, with unresolved D. The length of the CDR3 is 13 residues. The ends were cut back, 0 bases at V and 7 bases at J, with 8 bases in the middle. Germline V gives CDR1 SGDLS, CDR2 YYNGEE.

This clone was seen only once. The chain couples TRBV11-1 to TRBJ2-7; 12 bases align to TRBD2. Germline V gene sequence: CDR1 SGHAT, CDR2 FQDESV (reference sequence). This CDR3 region has 16 residues. J lost 0 bases, V lost 5 bases, and 5 bases had no gene match. The CDR3 DNA is TGTGCCAGCAGCCGACAGGGACTAGCGGGCTCCTACGAGCAGTACTTC. Encoded protein: CASSRQGLAGSYEQYF. The complete variable domain, with remaining parts taken from reference TRBV11-1 and TRBJ2-7, reads EAEVAQSPRYKITEKSQAVAFWCDPISGHATLYWYRQILGQGPELLVQFQDESVVDDSQLPKDRFSAERLKGVDSTLKIQPAELGDSAMYLCASSRQGLAGSYEQYFGPGTRLTVT.

This sequence joins TRBV27 and TRBJ2-7; 13 nucleotides match TRBD2. The CDR3 runs 15 residues. V lost 8 bases, J lost 2 bases, and 6 bases stayed unmatched. CDR1 and CDR2 from the germline V gene are MNHEY and SMNVEV (reference sequence). For the CDR3, the DNA is TGTGCCAGCGGGGGACTAGCGGGAAAACCCTACGAGCAGTACTTC. Its translation is CASGGLAGKPYEQYF.

In this sample, this clone turned up once. The rearrangement uses TRBV5-1 and TRBJ2-7, with TRBD2 matching over 14 bases. Germline V gene lookup returns CDR1 SGHRS and CDR2 YFSETQ. The CDR3 totals 16 residues. With 3 bases clipped from V and 5 bases from J, the junction kept 7 bases outside the gene matches. CDR3 protein: CASSSGTSGSNHEQYF. The CDR3 bases are TGCGCCAGCAGCTCCGGGACTAGCGGGAGTAACCACGAGCAGTACTTC. The full variable domain, with the rest looked up from reference TRBV5-1 and TRBJ2-7, is KAGVTQTPRYLIKTRGQQVTLSCSPISGHRSVSWYQQTPGQGLQFLFEYFSETQRNKGNFPGRFSGRQFSNSRSEMNVSTLELGDSALYLCASSSGTSGSNHEQYFGPGTRLTVT.

In DNA, the CDR3 is TGTGCCAGCAGTGACATGCCGGAGCGGGAGGGCACAGATACGCAGTATTTT. Its translation: CASSDMPEREGTDTQYF. The chain uses TRBV6-4 and TRBJ2-3, with 9 positions matching TRBD2. This CDR3 contains 17 residues. Germline trimming cut 2 bases from V and 1 base from J; bases unmatched to any gene: 7. The germline V gene encodes CDR1 MRHNA and CDR2 SNTAGT.

By proportion, this clone is medium-sized. This chain uses TRBV27 with TRBJ2-7; D may be TRBD2 (5 bases). Trimming took 3 bases from V and 3 from J, leaving 9 bases between them. The CDR3 totals 13 residues. Germline V lookup: CDR1 MNHEY, CDR2 SMNVEV (reference sequence). CDR3 nucleotides: TGTGCCAGCAGTTTGCAGCGGAGCTACGAGCAGTACTTC. It codes for CASSLQRSYEQYF.

This chain joins TRBV11-2 and TRBJ2-7, with D unresolved. The V gene lost 1 base and the J gene lost 2 bases, with 9 bases spanning the gap. CDR1 is SGHAT and CDR2 is FQNNGV in the germline V gene. The CDR3 has 14 residues. CDR3 sequence (DNA): TGTGCCAGCAGCTTAGGAGAGGCCACCTACGAGCAGTACTTC. This sequence encodes CASSLGEATYEQYF.

This rearrangement joins TRBV4-3 to TRBJ1-1, with D perhaps TRBD1 (6 bases). Per the germline V gene, CDR1 is LGHNA and CDR2 is YSLEER. The CDR3 extends over 13 amino acids. The V and J ends lost 1 base and 7 bases respectively, with 10 bases between them. The CDR3 loop reads CASSQVGQLEAFF. CDR3 coding DNA: TGCGCCAGCAGCCAAGTTGGACAGCTTGAAGCTTTCTTT.

This clone occurred a few times. Here the CDR3 reads CAWATGANSPLHF. Here the CDR3 DNA reads TGTGCCTGGGCGACAGGGGCAAATTCACCCCTCCACTTT. This chain joins TRBV30 and TRBJ1-6; 8 bases match TRBD1. Trimming cost V 5 bases and J 7 bases; bases outside gene matches: 4. The CDR3 extends over 13 amino acids. Germline-derived CDR1 and CDR2 are GTSNPN and SVGIG (reference sequence).

This sequence joins TRBV27 and TRBJ2-1, with a weak D call TRBD1 (7 bases). The V gene's germline CDR1 is MNHEY and CDR2 SMNVEV (reference sequence). V gave up 3 bases and J gave up 4 bases, with 10 bases separating them. CDR3 size: 14 residues. CDR3 sequence: CASSFRGEYNEQFF. The CDR3 nucleotides read TGTGCCAGCAGTTTCAGGGGGGAGTACAATGAGCAGTTCTTC.

The gene calls are TRBV4-2 and TRBJ2-7, with 13 bases that match TRBD2. Germline V gene sequence: CDR1 LGHNA, CDR2 YNFKEQ. With V trimmed by 3 bases and J by 1 base, 3 bases remained unmatched. This CDR3 is built from 16 residues. CDR3 protein: CASSQGTSGVSYEQYF. The CDR3 DNA reads TGTGCCAGCAGCCAGGGGACTAGCGGGGTATCCTACGAGCAGTACTTC.

The chain has TRBV4-1 and TRBJ2-1; 9 nucleotides match TRBD2. CDR1 and CDR2 (germline): MGHRA, YSYEKL. Trimming cost V 1 base and J 5 bases; bases outside gene matches: 6. The CDR3 spans 16 residues. The CDR3 sequence is CASSQALSGRDNEQFF. CDR3 coding DNA: TGCGCCAGCAGCCAAGCTCTTAGCGGGAGAGACAATGAGCAGTTCTTC.

The J gene is TRBJ1-5, the V gene TRBV10-3, with D possibly matching TRBD1 (6 bases). Germline-derived CDR1 and CDR2 are ENHRY and SYGVKD. V dropped 0 bases and J dropped 6 bases, with 12 bases sitting between them. The CDR3 has 15 residues. CDR3 sequence (DNA): TGTGCCATCAGTGAGTCAACAGGGATAACTCAGCCCCAGCATTTT. This gives the protein CAISESTGITQPQHF.